A selection of T cell receptor beta chains follows, all from one sample in a study of OX40 agonist ivuxolimab in advanced cancers. The table came from immunoSEQ multiplex PCR; TCRdb's copy has only in-frame clones and leaves some out. The sample records just over 50,000 clones, more than 70% being singletons. The starting material was CD4+ or CD8+ T cells sorted from blood, obtained in a trial of the OX40 agonist ivuxolimab. These receptors all come from an adult with an advanced solid tumor such as melanoma, head and neck, liver or kidney cancer. The CDR3 runs from the conserved cysteine through the conserved F or W. A D gene is named only where the DNA matches it firmly. Clone size is stated in some rows and not others, as once, few, many or a class when expanded.

TRBV7-8,TRBJ2-3,TRBD1,-,CASSADRGRVTDTQYF,TGTGCCAGCAGCGCCGACAGGGGCCGGGTGACAGATACGCAGTATTTT
TRBV29-1,TRBJ2-1,TRBD2,-,CSAEGELAGGSRYNEQFF,TGCAGCGCCGAGGGAGAACTAGCGGGAGGCTCTAGGTACAATGAGCAGTTCTTC
TRBV11-1,TRBJ2-1,-,-,CASSQNAIYNEQFF,TGTGCCAGCTCCCAAAACGCAATCTACAATGAGCAGTTCTTC
TRBV5-4,TRBJ1-3,-,-,CASSLGTDSGNTIYF,TGTGCCAGCAGCTTGGGGACAGACTCTGGAAACACCATATATTTT
TRBV5-1,TRBJ1-1,-,-,CASSLARETSPEAFF,TGCGCCAGCAGCTTGGCGCGGGAAACCTCCCCTGAAGCTTTCTTT
TRBV15,TRBJ1-6,TRBD1,-,CATSRGTDRGNSPLHF,TGTGCCACCAGCAGAGGAACCGACAGGGGCAATTCACCCCTCCACTTT
TRBV10-3,TRBJ1-3,-,-,CAISPEYSGNTIYF,TGTGCCATCAGTCCGGAATACTCTGGAAACACCATATATTTT
TRBV9,TRBJ1-4,-,-,CASSAGSTNEKLFF,TGTGCCAGCAGCGCCGGGAGCACTAATGAAAAACTGTTTTTT
TRBV6-1,TRBJ1-5,-,-,CASSDYSRGANSNQPQHF,TGTGCCAGCAGTGACTATTCGCGGGGGGCGAATAGCAATCAGCCCCAGCATTTT
TRBV10-1,TRBJ2-3,TRBD2,-,CASSRLGLAGGPGDTQYF,TGCGCCAGCTCACGCCTCGGGCTAGCGGGAGGGCCAGGGGATACGCAGTATTTT
TRBV6-6,TRBJ2-1,-,-,CASSYGTGTLGNEQFF,TGTGCCAGCAGTTACGGGACCGGGACGCTTGGCAATGAGCAGTTCTTC
TRBV5-1,TRBJ2-2,TRBD1,-,CASSSSRDRGRNNNTGELFF,TGCGCCAGCAGCTCGTCCCGGGACAGGGGGCGAAATAACAACACCGGGGAGCTGTTTTTT
TRBV4-1,TRBJ1-2,-,-,CASSLDPGPDIFF,TGCGCCAGCAGCCTAGACCCCGGGCCAGACATATTCTTC
TRBV7-3,TRBJ2-1,TRBD2,once,CASSSPGGTSGGQFF,TGTGCCAGCAGCTCCCCGGGGGGGACTAGCGGGGGGCAGTTCTTC
TRBV19,TRBJ1-5,-,-,CASSRGPGNQPQHF,TGTGCCAGTAGTAGGGGGCCGGGCAATCAGCCCCAGCATTTT
TRBV6-5,TRBJ1-1,-,-,CASSSTKYPEAFF,TGTGCCAGCAGTTCTACCAAGTATCCTGAAGCTTTCTTT
TRBV27,TRBJ1-6,TRBD1,-,CASSPGTVASGPLHF,TGTGCCAGCAGTCCCGGGACAGTGGCTTCGGGGCCCCTCCACTTT
TRBV19,TRBJ1-5,-,-,CASSGYNQPQHF,TGTGCCAGTAGCGGGTACAATCAGCCCCAGCATTTT
TRBV2,TRBJ2-4,-,-,CASTLEAQGNIQYF,TGTGCCAGCACATTGGAGGCCCAGGGGAACATTCAGTACTTC
TRBV7-3,TRBJ1-1,TRBD1,-,CASSYQGAGRTEAFF,TGTGCCAGCAGCTACCAGGGGGCAGGGAGAACTGAAGCTTTCTTT
TRBV6-1,TRBJ2-7,-,-,CASSESKSLYF,TGTGCCAGCAGTGAATCCAAGAGTCTGTACTTC
TRBV29-1,TRBJ2-1,-,-,CSAGQGGAYNEQFF,TGCAGCGCAGGACAGGGAGGGGCCTACAATGAGCAGTTCTTC
TRBV7-7,TRBJ2-2,TRBD2,-,CASSPLAGGTGELFF,TGTGCTAGCAGCCCTCTAGCGGGGGGCACCGGGGAGCTGTTTTTT
TRBV5-6,TRBJ2-5,-,-,CASSLRVETQYF,TGTGCCAGCAGCTTAAGGGTAGAGACCCAGTACTTC
TRBV18,TRBJ1-1,-,-,CASSPGAEAFF,TGTGCCAGCTCACCGGGGGCAGAAGCTTTCTTT
TRBV6-1,TRBJ2-7,-,-,CASGPAFSYEQYF,TGTGCCAGCGGTCCCGCATTCTCCTACGAGCAGTACTTC
TRBV4-1,TRBJ2-7,-,-,CASSQPWGAYEQYF,TGCGCCAGCAGCCAACCCTGGGGAGCCTACGAGCAGTACTTC
TRBV7-9,TRBJ1-2,TRBD1,-,CASSFETGGYGYTF,TGTGCCAGCAGCTTCGAGACAGGGGGCTATGGCTACACCTTC